The TCR beta chain described here comes from a study of shared clonotypes between healthy human individuals. Generated by immunoSEQ multiplex PCR, the TCRdb table keeps only in-frame clones and is missing some. This sample has about 2.2 million clones; roughly 95% occur once, and the top ten carry around 1.7%. This CDR3 has 17 amino acids. J lost 2 bases, V lost 5 bases, and 12 bases had no gene match. The germline V gene has CDR1 SGHAT and CDR2 FQDESV (reference sequence). CD45RO-negative, CCR7-positively selected cells formed the naive CD8 fraction, excluding terminally differentiated effector memory CD45RA+ cells.

The source material was naive CD8+ T cells from PBMCs. The chain employs TRBV11-1 and TRBJ2-7; 10 nucleotides line up with TRBD2. The receptor's source is a man in his late teens or twenties in good health. Some clones in this sample may be carry-over from other donors' samples. Written as DNA, the CDR3 is TGTGCCAGCAGCCTACGGGACACCCTAGCGGGGGCCTACGAGCAGTACTTC. This gives the protein CASSLRDTLAGAYEQYF.